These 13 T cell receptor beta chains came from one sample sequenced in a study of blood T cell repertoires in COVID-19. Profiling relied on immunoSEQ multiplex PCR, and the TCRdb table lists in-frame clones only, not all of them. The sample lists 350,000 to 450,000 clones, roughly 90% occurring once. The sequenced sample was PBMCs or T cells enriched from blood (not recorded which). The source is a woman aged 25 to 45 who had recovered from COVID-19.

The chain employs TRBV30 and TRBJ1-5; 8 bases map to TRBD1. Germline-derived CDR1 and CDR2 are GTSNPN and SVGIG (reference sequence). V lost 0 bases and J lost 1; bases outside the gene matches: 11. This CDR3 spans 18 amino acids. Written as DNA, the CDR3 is TGTGCCTGGAGTGTACGTAGGGAGGGACAGGCCAGCAATCAGCCCCAGCATTTT. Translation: CAWSVRREGQASNQPQHF. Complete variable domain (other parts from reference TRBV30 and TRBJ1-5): SQTIHQWPATLVQPVGSPLSLECTVEGTSNPNLYWYRQAAGRGLQLLFYSVGIGQISSEVPQNLSASRPQDRQFILSSKKLLLSDSGFYLCAWSVRREGQASNQPQHFGDGTRLSIL.

This CDR3 reads CASSEFFGTGGHEQYF. The CDR3 DNA follows: TGTGCCAGCAGTGAGTTTTTTGGGACAGGGGGCCACGAGCAGTACTTC. V is TRBV25-1 and J is TRBJ2-7; 12 nucleotides align to TRBD1. V gave up 3 bases and J gave up 5 bases; unmatched junction bases: 8. Germline loops: CDR1 MGHDK, CDR2 SYGVNS. CDR3 length: 16 residues.

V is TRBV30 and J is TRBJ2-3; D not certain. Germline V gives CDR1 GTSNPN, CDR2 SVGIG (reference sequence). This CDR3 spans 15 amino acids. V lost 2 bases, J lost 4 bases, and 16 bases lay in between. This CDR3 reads CAWSRLSQRSDTQYF. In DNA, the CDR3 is TGTGCCTGGAGTAGACTCTCGCAGAGGTCAGATACGCAGTATTTT.

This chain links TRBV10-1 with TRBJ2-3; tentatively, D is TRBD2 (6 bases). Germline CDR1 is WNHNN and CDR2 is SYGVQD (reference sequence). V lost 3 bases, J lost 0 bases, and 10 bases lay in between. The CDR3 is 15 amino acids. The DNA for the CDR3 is TGCGCCAGCAGTGACCAGGGACTTAGCACAGATACGCAGTATTTT. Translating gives CASSDQGLSTDTQYF.

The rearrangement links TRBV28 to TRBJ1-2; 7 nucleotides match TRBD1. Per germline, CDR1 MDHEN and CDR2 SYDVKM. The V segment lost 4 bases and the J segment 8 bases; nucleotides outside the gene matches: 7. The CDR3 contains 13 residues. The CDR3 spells CASSWRDSRGYTF. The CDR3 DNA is TGTGCCAGCAGTTGGAGGGACAGTCGCGGCTACACCTTC.

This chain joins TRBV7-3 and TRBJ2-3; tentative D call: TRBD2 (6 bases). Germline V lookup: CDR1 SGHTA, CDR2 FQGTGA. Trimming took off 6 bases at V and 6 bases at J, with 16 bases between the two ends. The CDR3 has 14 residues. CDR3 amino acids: CASRAGLSGDTQYF. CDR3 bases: TGTGCCAGCAGAGCCGGACTATCCGGGGATACGCAGTATTTT.

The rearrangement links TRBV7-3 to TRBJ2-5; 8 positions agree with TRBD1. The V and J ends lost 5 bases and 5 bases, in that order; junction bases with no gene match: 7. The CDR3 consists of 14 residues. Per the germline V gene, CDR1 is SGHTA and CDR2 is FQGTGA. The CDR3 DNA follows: TGTGCCAGCAGCCCCAGGGGGCTAGGGGAGACCCAGTACTTC. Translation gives CASSPRGLGETQYF.

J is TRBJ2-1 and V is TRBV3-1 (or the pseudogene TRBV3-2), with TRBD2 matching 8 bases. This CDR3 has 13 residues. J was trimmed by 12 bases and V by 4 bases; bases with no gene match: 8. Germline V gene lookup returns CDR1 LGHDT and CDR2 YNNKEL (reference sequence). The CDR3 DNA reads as TGTGCCAGCAGCCCGCTATCCGGGACTAGGCAGTTCTTC. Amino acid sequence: CASSPLSGTRQFF.

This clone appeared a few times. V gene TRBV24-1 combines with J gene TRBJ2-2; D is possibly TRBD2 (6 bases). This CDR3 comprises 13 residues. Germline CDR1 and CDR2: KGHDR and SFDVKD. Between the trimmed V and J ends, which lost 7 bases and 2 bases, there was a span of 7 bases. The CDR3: CATRGGNTGELFF. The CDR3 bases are TGTGCCACCAGGGGAGGAAACACCGGGGAGCTGTTTTTT.

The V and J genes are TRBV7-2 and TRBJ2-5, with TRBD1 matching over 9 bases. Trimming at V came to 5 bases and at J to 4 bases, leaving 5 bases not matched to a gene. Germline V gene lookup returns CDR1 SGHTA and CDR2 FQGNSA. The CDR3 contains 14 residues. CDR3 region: CASSPNRGRETQYF. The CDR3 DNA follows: TGTGCCAGCAGCCCTAACAGGGGGCGAGAGACCCAGTACTTC.

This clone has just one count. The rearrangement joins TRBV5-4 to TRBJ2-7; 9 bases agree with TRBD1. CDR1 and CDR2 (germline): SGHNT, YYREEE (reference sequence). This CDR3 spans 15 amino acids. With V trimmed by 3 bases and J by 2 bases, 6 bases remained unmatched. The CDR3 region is CASSYPGTGTYEQYF. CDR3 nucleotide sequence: TGTGCCAGCAGCTACCCCGGGACAGGGACCTACGAGCAGTACTTC.

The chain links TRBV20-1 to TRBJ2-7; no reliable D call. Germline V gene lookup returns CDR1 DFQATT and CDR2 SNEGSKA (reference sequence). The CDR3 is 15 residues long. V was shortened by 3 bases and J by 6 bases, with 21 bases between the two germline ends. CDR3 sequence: CSASFGGVGIFEQYF. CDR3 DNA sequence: TGCAGTGCTAGTTTCGGTGGAGTTGGTATCTTCGAGCAGTACTTC.

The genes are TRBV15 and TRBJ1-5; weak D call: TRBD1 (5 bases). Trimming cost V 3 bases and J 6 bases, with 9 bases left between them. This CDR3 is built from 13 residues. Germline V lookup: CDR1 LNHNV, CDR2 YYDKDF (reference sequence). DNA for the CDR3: TGTGCCACCAGCAGTTTAAGGGGTCAGCCCCAGCATTTT. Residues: CATSSLRGQPQHF.